This T cell receptor beta chain was sequenced in a study of control samples from healthy donors and cancer patients (dated by TCRdb to the early 2020s). On this clone itself: No antigen is known for it.

Library preparation employed the immunoSEQ multiplex PCR assay. TCRdb limited this immuneACCESS table to in-frame rearrangements with V and J called. A share of clones is missing; checked studies link under half to unresolved V genes, and the rest is unexplained. The record for this sample contains fewer than 250,000 clones. The ten largest clones take up less than 2.5% of the sample. Trimming removed 6 bases from V and 7 bases from J, leaving 18 bases between the germline ends. From a lookup of the germline V gene, CDR1 and CDR2 are KGHSH and LQKENI. Including the terminal cysteine and phenylalanine, the CDR3 comprises 15 residues. The CDR3 DNA has 45 bases and is translated from base 1.

The sample was blood. The TCR was taken from a woman aged 30 to 39 in good health. The chain is assembled from TRBV18 and TRBJ1-4; a tentative D match to TRBD1 spans 6 bases. The DNA is as follows: TGTGCCAGCTCGTTATGGACAGTGGGGTTTGAAAAACTGTTTTTT. Its translation is CASSLWTVGFEKLFF.